A selection of T cell receptor beta chains follows, all from one sample in a study of beta chain features in type 1 diabetes. Sequencing used immunoSEQ multiplex PCR; TCRdb keeps in-frame clones, though not all of them. This sample has approximately 730,000 clones, with about an eighth found just once. Material for sequencing was naive CD4+ T cells from blood. These receptors were obtained from a man younger than 35 with type 1 diabetes. Both conserved end residues are part of each CDR3. The D gene is left open where the match is weak. Expanded clones get a size class; other rows say once, few or many, or leave the size out.

cdr3_length,d_call,v_call,clone_size,j_call,cdr3_aa,cdr3_nt
12,.,TRBV9,few,TRBJ1-1,CASSTQNTEAFF,TGTGCCAGCAGCACCCAGAACACTGAAGCTTTCTTT
12,.,TRBV2,.,TRBJ2-1,CASSENYNEQFF,TGTGCCAGCAGTGAGAACTACAATGAGCAGTTCTTC
15,.,TRBV6-1,few,TRBJ2-6,CASSAYPSGANVLTF,TGTGCCAGCAGTGCCTACCCGTCTGGGGCCAACGTCCTGACTTTC
15,.,TRBV12-1,.,TRBJ2-7,CASSSDGTRNVVQYF,TGTGCCAGCAGCTCGGACGGGACTAGGAATGTTGTGCAGTACTTC
14,TRBD1,TRBV6-1,.,TRBJ1-2,CASSRQGPNYGYTF,TGTGCCAGCAGTAGACAGGGGCCTAACTATGGCTACACCTTC
14,.,TRBV28,.,TRBJ1-2,CASSLPRGNYGYTF,TGTGCCAGCAGTTTACCTAGGGGGAACTATGGCTACACCTTC
15,.,TRBV5-4,.,TRBJ2-1,CASSPDQGGVNEQFF,TGTGCCAGCAGCCCGGACCAGGGAGGTGTCAATGAGCAGTTCTTC
15,TRBD1,TRBV14,few,TRBJ1-6,CASSPGGSYNSPLHF,TGTGCCAGCAGCCCAGGGGGCTCCTATAATTCACCCCTCCACTTT
19,.,TRBV9,few,TRBJ1-4,CASSVGGGVRNVANEKLFF,TGTGCCAGCAGCGTAGGCGGAGGGGTGCGAAATGTTGCTAATGAAAAACTGTTTTTT
13,.,TRBV5-1,.,TRBJ2-5,CASSLGPQETQYF,TGCGCCAGCAGCTTGGGTCCCCAAGAGACCCAGTACTTC
13,TRBD1,TRBV29-1,few,TRBJ1-2,CSVVVTGGYGYTF,TGCAGCGTTGTGGTGACAGGGGGCTATGGCTACACCTTC
14,TRBD1,TRBV6-1,few,TRBJ2-5,CASRGDRDQETQYF,TGTGCCAGCAGGGGGGACAGGGATCAAGAGACCCAGTACTTC
14,TRBD1,TRBV27,.,TRBJ1-6,CASSPGQVGSPLHF,TGTGCCAGCAGTCCGGGACAGGTCGGTTCACCCCTCCACTTT
13,.,TRBV5-4,.,TRBJ1-1,CASSLQGNTEAFF,TGTGCCAGCAGTTTACAGGGGAACACTGAAGCTTTCTTT
16,TRBD2,TRBV9,few,TRBJ2-3,CASSPRGAGESDTQYF,TGTGCCAGCAGCCCCCGAGGAGCGGGGGAGTCAGATACGCAGTATTTT
17,TRBD1,TRBV2,.,TRBJ2-3,CASSEGATGGLADTQYF,TGTGCCAGCAGTGAAGGAGCCACAGGGGGCCTCGCAGATACGCAGTATTTT
16,.,TRBV5-6,.,TRBJ2-1,CASSLNKQSSYNEQFF,TGTGCCAGCAGCTTGAATAAACAAAGCTCCTACAATGAGCAGTTCTTC
12,.,TRBV5-1,few,TRBJ2-1,CASSSQTNEQFF,TGCGCCAGCAGCTCCCAAACCAATGAGCAGTTCTTC
15,.,TRBV25-1,.,TRBJ1-6,CASSEFGTSNSPLHF,TGTGCCAGCAGTGAATTTGGCACGTCTAATTCACCCCTCCACTTT
17,TRBD2,TRBV5-1,.,TRBJ2-1,CASSLARTSGTYNEQFF,TGCGCCAGCAGCTTGGCGAGGACTAGCGGGACCTACAATGAGCAGTTCTTC
15,TRBD2,TRBV28,.,TRBJ2-7,CASSPASGGAYEQYF,TGTGCCAGCAGTCCCGCGAGCGGGGGGGCCTACGAGCAGTACTTC
14,.,TRBV15,.,TRBJ1-2,CATSRGDADYGYTF,TGTGCCACCAGCAGAGGCGACGCGGACTATGGCTACACCTTC
14,TRBD1,TRBV7-9,.,TRBJ1-5,CASSRGTGDQPQHF,TGTGCCAGCAGCCGCGGGACAGGTGACCAGCCCCAGCATTTT
13,.,TRBV5-1,.,TRBJ1-6,CASSSEANSPLHF,TGCGCCAGCAGCTCGGAGGCCAACTCACCCCTCCACTTT
15,.,TRBV7-9,few,TRBJ1-1,CASSRRPGSNTEAFF,TGTGCCAGCAGCAGGCGGCCCGGATCGAACACTGAAGCTTTCTTT
16,.,TRBV7-2,.,TRBJ1-5,CASSIGLMQGRQPQHF,TGTGCCAGCAGTATTGGTCTTATGCAAGGGAGGCAGCCCCAGCATTTT
12,TRBD1,TRBV5-1,few,TRBJ2-7,CASSMTGDEQYF,TGCGCCAGCAGCATGACAGGGGATGAGCAGTACTTC
11,.,TRBV28,few,TRBJ2-1,CASFQYDEQFF,TGTGCCAGCTTTCAATACGATGAGCAGTTCTTC
15,.,TRBV23-1,few,TRBJ1-2,CASSGTQVGTYGYTF,TGCGCCAGCAGTGGGACACAAGTAGGGACATATGGCTACACCTTC
13,.,TRBV28,.,TRBJ1-2,CASRDDSFNGYTF,TGTGCCAGCAGAGATGACAGTTTTAATGGCTACACCTTC
14,.,TRBV25-1,few,TRBJ1-2,CASSEGLSDTGYTF,TGTGCCAGCAGTGAAGGTCTGTCGGATACGGGCTACACCTTC